Shown below are 28 T cell receptor beta chains from a single sample sequenced in a study of cytomegalovirus exposure and HLA in healthy donors. The PCR was carried out with 60 Vbeta primers and 13 Jbeta primers. Only in-frame clones appear in the TCRdb table, and some are missing; sequencing was by immunoSEQ multiplex PCR. This repertoire shows approximately 100,000 clones, about 68% found once; its top ten account for less than 4.5%. The sequencing input was PBMCs. Receptor source: a man aged 25-40 years in good health and CMV-seropositive.

The rearrangement uses TRBV29-1 and TRBJ1-2; unclear D gene. The CDR3 spans 11 residues. Germline lookup yields CDR1 SQVTM and CDR2 ANQGSEA. Trimming cost V 1 base and J 8 bases, with 8 bases left between them. The chain's CDR3 is CSVEGGWGYTF. In DNA form, the CDR3 reads TGCAGCGTTGAAGGAGGGTGGGGCTACACCTTC.

This clone has a handful of counts. The chain recombines TRBV13 with TRBJ2-7; 7 nucleotides agree with TRBD1. CDR1 and CDR2 from the germline V gene are PRHDT and FYEKMQ (reference sequence). The CDR3 covers 12 residues. After removal of 8 bases from V and 3 bases from J, the junction contained 4 bases not matched to a gene. CDR3 residues: CASLGQDYEQYF. Here the CDR3 DNA reads TGTGCCAGCCTAGGACAGGACTACGAGCAGTACTTC.

This clone was observed once. CDR3 nucleotide sequence: TGCGCCAGCCAAAACAGGGGGTCAAGCACAGATACGCAGTATTTT. Translation gives CASQNRGSSTDTQYF. The chain recombines TRBV4-1 with TRBJ2-3; 8 nucleotides align to TRBD1. The CDR3 extends over 15 amino acids. Losses at the gene ends were 8 bases for V and 0 bases for J; bases not matched to a gene: 7. Germline CDR1 is MGHRA and CDR2 is YSYEKL.

This chain joins TRBV10-3 and TRBJ1-1, with a tentative D call TRBD1 (5 bases). V shed 6 bases and J shed 2 bases, with 10 bases lying between them. CDR3 length equals 13 residues. Germline values: CDR1 ENHRY, CDR2 SYGVKD. Written as DNA, the CDR3 is TGTGCCATCAGGCCGGGGGGAAACACTGAAGCTTTCTTT. Amino acid sequence: CAIRPGGNTEAFF.

The rearrangement joins TRBV1 to TRBJ1-2; whether TRBD1, the table's D call, matches the DNA was not checked. TRBV1 counts as a pseudogene. This CDR3 spans 12 amino acids. CDR3 region: CTSSHCRVSYTF. The CDR3 nucleotides are TGCACCAGCAGCCATTGCAGGGTGAGCTACACCTTC.

The V and J genes are TRBV5-4 and TRBJ2-6; TRBD1 is a possible D gene (6 bases). This CDR3 spans 15 amino acids. From germline, CDR1 is SGHNT and CDR2 YYREEE (reference sequence). Trimming stripped 6 bases from V and 2 bases from J, with 12 bases between. This chain's CDR3 is CASTLGGTGANVLTF. DNA for the CDR3: TGTGCCAGCACCTTAGGGGGTACTGGGGCCAACGTCCTGACTTTC.

The chain combines TRBV10-3 with TRBJ2-6; TRBD1 aligns across 8 bases. Losses at the gene ends were 8 bases for V and 1 base for J; bases not matched to a gene: 7. Germline-derived CDR1 and CDR2 are ENHRY and SYGVKD. The CDR3 runs 16 residues. Written as DNA, the CDR3 is TGTGCCATCTTGCGGACAGGGAAGTCTGGGGCCAACGTCCTGACTTTC. Translation: CAILRTGKSGANVLTF.

The rearrangement links TRBV29-1 to TRBJ2-3; 13 bases agree with TRBD2. The V gene's germline CDR1 is SQVTM and CDR2 ANQGSEA. J gave up 1 base and V 6 bases, and 4 bases lay outside the gene matches. The CDR3 sequence is 15 residues long. CDR3 in amino acids: CSVDGTSGGTDTQYF. The CDR3 DNA reads TGCAGCGTGGACGGGACTAGCGGGGGCACAGATACGCAGTATTTT.

This chain uses TRBV18 with TRBJ1-5, with D possibly being TRBD1 (6 bases). V was shortened by 2 bases and J by 0 bases, with 11 bases between the two germline ends. The CDR3 consists of 16 residues. The germline V gene encodes CDR1 KGHSH and CDR2 LQKENI. This chain's CDR3 is CASSPWGGPSNQPQHF. The CDR3, as DNA: TGTGCCAGCTCACCATGGGGGGGGCCTAGCAATCAGCCCCAGCATTTT.

This clone appeared a single time. The DNA of the CDR3 is TGTGCCAGCAACACAAAGGGACTGTATAATTCACCCCTCCACTTT. It specifies CASNTKGLYNSPLHF. V and J are TRBV5-6 and TRBJ1-6, with D perhaps TRBD1 (5 bases). The CDR3 consists of 15 residues. CDR1 is SGHDT, CDR2 YYEEEE, per germline. The ends were cut back, 6 bases at V and 4 bases at J, with 14 bases in the middle.

This clone was counted between two and nine times. V usage is TRBV5-1 and J usage is TRBJ2-7; 11 bases fit TRBD1. CDR1 is SGHRS, CDR2 YFSETQ, per germline. J lost 4 bases, V lost 4 bases, and 10 bases had no gene match. This CDR3 has 16 residues. CDR3 loop: CASSNRADRGQYEQYF. In nucleotides, the CDR3 is TGCGCCAGCAGCAACAGAGCGGACAGGGGGCAATACGAGCAGTACTTC.

This rearrangement joins TRBV6-5 to TRBJ2-1; 8 nucleotides match TRBD2. The CDR3 has 11 residues. The germline V gene encodes CDR1 MNHEY and CDR2 SVGAGI. V shed 6 bases and J 13 bases; nucleotides not matched to a gene: 5. The CDR3 DNA follows: TGTGCCAGCAGAAAACTAGCGGATCAGTTCTTC. Its translation is CASRKLADQFF.

This chain joins TRBV18 and TRBJ1-1; 10 bases match TRBD1. CDR3 length: 14 amino acids. The junction had 4 bases not matched to a gene; V was cut back by 3 bases and J by 6 bases. Looked up from germline, CDR1 is KGHSH and CDR2 is LQKENI. The CDR3 DNA reads TGTGCCAGCTCACCTGGGACAGGGGCGTCTGAAGCTTTCTTT. Translating it yields CASSPGTGASEAFF.

The count of this clone is one. This rearrangement joins TRBV5-1 to TRBJ2-3; 7 bases agree with TRBD2. After removal of 0 bases from V and 4 bases from J, the junction contained 5 bases not matched to a gene. Germline CDR1 is SGHRS and CDR2 is YFSETQ. CDR3 length: 15 amino acids. CDR3 nucleotides: TGCGCCAGCAGCTTGGTGTACGCGGGGGCAGATACGCAGTATTTT. It translates to CASSLVYAGADTQYF. The whole variable domain, remainder taken from reference TRBV5-1 and TRBJ2-3, is KAGVTQTPRYLIKTRGQQVTLSCSPISGHRSVSWYQQTPGQGLQFLFEYFSETQRNKGNFPGRFSGRQFSNSRSEMNVSTLELGDSALYLCASSLVYAGADTQYFGPGTRLTVL.

This chain uses TRBV5-1 with TRBJ2-5, with a possible D match to TRBD2 (7 bases). This CDR3 contains 14 residues. CDR1 is SGHRS, CDR2 YFSETQ, per germline. The V end was cut by 6 bases, the J end by 4 bases, with 16 bases between. This CDR3 is CASKPGGQGETQYF. DNA for the CDR3: TGCGCCAGCAAACCGGGGGGCCAGGGAGAGACCCAGTACTTC.

The chain couples TRBV4-1 to TRBJ2-7, with a tentative D call TRBD1 (5 bases). The V and J ends lost 3 bases and 0 bases respectively, with 12 bases between them. From germline, CDR1 is MGHRA and CDR2 YSYEKL. The CDR3 has 15 residues. CDR3 DNA: TGCGCCAGCAGCCACAGGGCAGGCAGCTCCTACGAGCAGTACTTC. It is translated as CASSHRAGSSYEQYF.

The V and J genes are TRBV10-3 and TRBJ1-1, with 10 bases aligning to TRBD1. Germline CDR1 and CDR2: ENHRY and SYGVKD. Germline trimming cut 3 bases from V and 4 bases from J; bases unmatched to any gene: 5. The CDR3 is 15 amino acids. The CDR3 spells CAISDSGTGVTEAFF. CDR3 bases: TGTGCCATCAGTGATTCAGGGACAGGGGTCACTGAAGCTTTCTTT.

This clone was counted between two and nine times. The V call is TRBV6-1, the J call TRBJ2-3, with D possibly TRBD2 on 5 matching bases. CDR3 length: 15 amino acids. Trimming removed 2 bases at V and 3 bases at J, with 12 bases between. From germline, CDR1 is MNHNS and CDR2 SASEGT. The CDR3 DNA is TGTGCCAGCAGTGAAAAAGGTACTAGAACAGATACGCAGTATTTT. Encoded protein: CASSEKGTRTDTQYF.

V is TRBV12-5 and J is TRBJ2-3; maybe TRBD2 (5 bases). The CDR3 covers 14 residues. V was pared by 0 bases and J by 5 bases, with 9 bases between. Per germline, CDR1 LGHNT and CDR2 FRNRAP. This CDR3 reads CASGLVGGGDTQYF. CDR3 bases: TGTGCTAGTGGTTTGGTAGGCGGAGGAGATACGCAGTATTTT.

The chain recombines TRBV5-1 with TRBJ2-7, with 14 bases fitting TRBD2. The V gene's germline CDR1 is SGHRS and CDR2 YFSETQ. Trimming took 3 bases from V and 6 from J; bases not matched to a gene: 5. The CDR3 sequence is 15 residues long. The CDR3 DNA reads TGCGCCAGCAGCTCACTAGGGACTAGCGGGGGCGAGCAGTACTTC. Its translation is CASSSLGTSGGEQYF.

This clone was found a few times. This chain joins TRBV4-2 and TRBJ2-5; 8 bases map to TRBD1. This CDR3 is 16 amino acids long. The ends lost 0 bases at V and 5 bases at J; junction bases unmatched: 8. From germline, CDR1 is LGHNA and CDR2 YNFKEQ. CDR3 region: CASSQDLPGGVETQYF. The CDR3 DNA reads as TGTGCCAGCAGCCAAGATCTACCAGGGGGCGTTGAGACCCAGTACTTC.

The chain carries TRBV2 and TRBJ2-3, with 7 bases aligning to TRBD2. The CDR3 length is 15 residues. The ends lost 5 bases at V and 5 bases at J; junction bases unmatched: 10. The V gene's germline CDR1 is SNHLY and CDR2 FYNNEI. Here the CDR3 reads CASSSLAAGGDTQYF. The CDR3 region has the DNA TGTGCCAGCAGTAGCCTAGCGGCCGGAGGAGATACGCAGTATTTT.

The chain couples TRBV15 to TRBJ1-6, with D maybe TRBD1 (5 bases). The CDR3 sequence is 16 residues long. The V gene lost 2 bases and the J gene lost 2 bases, with 10 bases spanning the gap. The germline gives CDR1 LNHNV, CDR2 YYDKDF (reference sequence). CDR3 sequence (DNA): TGTGCCACCAGCAGACAAGCGGGGGCCTATAATTCACCCCTCCACTTT. Translated, it gives CATSRQAGAYNSPLHF.

This clone has only a few counts. J is TRBJ1-2 and V is TRBV7-2; tentatively, D is TRBD1 (5 bases). Germline CDR1 and CDR2: SGHTA and FQGNSA. The V and J ends lost 4 bases and 3 bases respectively, with 15 bases between them. The CDR3 sequence is 15 residues long. The CDR3 sequence is CASSSRVGGDYGYTF. The CDR3 DNA follows: TGTGCCAGCAGCTCAAGGGTGGGGGGGGACTATGGCTACACCTTC. The variable domain in full, with the rest retrieved from reference TRBV7-2 and TRBJ1-2, is GAGVSQSPSNKVTEKGKDVELRCDPISGHTALYWYRQSLGQGLEFLIYFQGNSAPDKSGLPSDRFSAERTGGSVSTLTIQRTQQEDSAVYLCASSSRVGGDYGYTFGSGTRLTVV.

The rearrangement uses TRBV5-4 and TRBJ2-2; 13 positions agree with TRBD2. Germline V gene data show CDR1 as SGHNT and CDR2 as YYREEE (reference sequence). The ends lost 4 bases at V and 5 bases at J; junction bases unmatched: 8. The length of the CDR3 is 17 residues. The CDR3 DNA reads TGTGCCAGCAGCCGTACTAGCGGGGGGGCCAAAACCGGGGAGCTGTTTTTT. Protein: CASSRTSGGAKTGELFF.

The chain is built from TRBV6-6 and TRBJ1-2, with 7 nucleotides matching TRBD1. This CDR3 is 15 amino acids long. CDR1 is MNHNY and CDR2 is SVGAGI in the germline V gene (reference sequence). Losses at the gene ends were 2 bases for V and 13 bases for J; bases not matched to a gene: 16. The CDR3 spells CASSYTSTGTRSGTF. The CDR3 coding sequence is TGTGCCAGCAGTTACACGTCGACAGGGACACGATCCGGCACCTTC.

The chain recombines TRBV20-1 with TRBJ2-7; D is perhaps TRBD1 (5 bases). This CDR3 contains 10 residues. Germline loops: CDR1 DFQATT, CDR2 SNEGSKA (reference sequence). As DNA, the CDR3 is TGCACCGGACATATCTACGAGCAGTACTTC. Translated: CTGHIYEQYF.

The chain uses TRBV11-1 and TRBJ1-2; 9 nucleotides line up with TRBD1. V gave up 5 bases and J gave up 5 bases; unmatched junction bases: 6. Germline V lookup: CDR1 SGHAT, CDR2 FQDESV (reference sequence). This CDR3 is built from 14 residues. The CDR3 here is CASSHTDRGYGYTF. The CDR3, as DNA: TGTGCCAGCAGCCACACGGACAGGGGATATGGCTACACCTTC.